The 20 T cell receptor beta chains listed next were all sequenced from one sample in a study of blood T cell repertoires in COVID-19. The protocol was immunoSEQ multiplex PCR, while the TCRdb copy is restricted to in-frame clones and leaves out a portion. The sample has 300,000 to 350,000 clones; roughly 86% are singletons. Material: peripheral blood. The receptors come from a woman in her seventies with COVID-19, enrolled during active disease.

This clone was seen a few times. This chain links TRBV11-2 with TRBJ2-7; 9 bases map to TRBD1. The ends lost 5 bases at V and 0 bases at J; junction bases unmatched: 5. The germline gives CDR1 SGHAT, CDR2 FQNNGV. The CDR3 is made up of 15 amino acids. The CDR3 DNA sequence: TGTGCCAGCAGCACTGGGACAGGGAGCTCCTACGAGCAGTACTTC. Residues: CASSTGTGSSYEQYF. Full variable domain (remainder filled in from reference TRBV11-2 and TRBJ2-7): EAGVAQSPRYKIIEKRQSVAFWCNPISGHATLYWYQQILGQGPKLLIQFQNNGVVDDSQLPKDRFSAERLKGVDSTLKIQPAKLEDSAVYLCASSTGTGSSYEQYFGPGTRLTVT.

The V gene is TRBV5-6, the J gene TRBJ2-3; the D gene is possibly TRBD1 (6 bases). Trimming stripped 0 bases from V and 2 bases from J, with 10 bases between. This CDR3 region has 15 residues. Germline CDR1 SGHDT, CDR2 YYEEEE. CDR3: CASSLGQVATDTQYF. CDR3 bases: TGTGCCAGCAGCTTGGGACAGGTGGCCACAGATACGCAGTATTTT.

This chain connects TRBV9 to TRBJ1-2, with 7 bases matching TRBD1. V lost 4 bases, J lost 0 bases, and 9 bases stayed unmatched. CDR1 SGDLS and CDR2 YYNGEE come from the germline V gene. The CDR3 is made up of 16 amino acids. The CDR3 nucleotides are TGTGCCAGCAGCACGGGGACAGACTATCCTAACTATGGCTACACCTTC. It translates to CASSTGTDYPNYGYTF.

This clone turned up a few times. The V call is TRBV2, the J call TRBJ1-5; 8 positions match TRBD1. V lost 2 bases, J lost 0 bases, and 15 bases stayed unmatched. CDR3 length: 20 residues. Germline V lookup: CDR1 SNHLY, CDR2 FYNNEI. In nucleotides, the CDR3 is TGTGCCAGCAGTGAATTCCGGGGCTCGACAGGGGTTTATAGCAATCAGCCCCAGCATTTT. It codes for CASSEFRGSTGVYSNQPQHF. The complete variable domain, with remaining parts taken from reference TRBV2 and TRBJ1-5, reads EPEVTQTPSHQVTQMGQEVILRCVPISNHLYFYWYRQILGQKVEFLVSFYNNEISEKSEIFDDQFSVERPDGSNFTLKIRSTKLEDSAMYFCASSEFRGSTGVYSNQPQHFGDGTRLSIL.

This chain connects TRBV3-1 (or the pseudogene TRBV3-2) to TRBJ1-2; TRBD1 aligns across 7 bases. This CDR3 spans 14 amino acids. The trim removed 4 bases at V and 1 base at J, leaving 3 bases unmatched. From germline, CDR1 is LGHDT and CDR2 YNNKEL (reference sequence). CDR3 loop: CASSLGQLNYGYTF. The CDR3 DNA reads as TGTGCCAGCAGCCTGGGACAGCTTAACTATGGCTACACCTTC.

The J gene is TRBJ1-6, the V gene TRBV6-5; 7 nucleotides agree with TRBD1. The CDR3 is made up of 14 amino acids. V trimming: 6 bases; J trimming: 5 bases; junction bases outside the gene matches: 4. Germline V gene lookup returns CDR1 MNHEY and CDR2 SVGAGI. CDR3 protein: CASRFDRDNSPLHF. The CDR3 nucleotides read TGTGCCAGCAGGTTTGACAGGGATAATTCACCCCTCCACTTT.

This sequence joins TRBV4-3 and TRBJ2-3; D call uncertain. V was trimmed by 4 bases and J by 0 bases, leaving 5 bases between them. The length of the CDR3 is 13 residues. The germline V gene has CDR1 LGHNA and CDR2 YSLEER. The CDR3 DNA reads TGCGCCAGCAGCCGCGCTAGCACAGATACGCAGTATTTT. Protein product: CASSRASTDTQYF.

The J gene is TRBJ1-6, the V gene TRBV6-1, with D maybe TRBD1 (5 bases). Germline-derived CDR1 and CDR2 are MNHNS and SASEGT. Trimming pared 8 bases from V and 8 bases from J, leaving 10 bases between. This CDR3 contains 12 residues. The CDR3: CASRGGDSPLHF. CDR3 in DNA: TGTGCCAGCCGGGGGGGGGATTCACCCCTCCACTTT.

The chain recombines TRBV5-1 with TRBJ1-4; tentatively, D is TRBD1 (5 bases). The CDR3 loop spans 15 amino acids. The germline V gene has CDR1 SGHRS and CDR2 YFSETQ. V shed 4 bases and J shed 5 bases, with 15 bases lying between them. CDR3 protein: CASSLKGAGNEKLFF. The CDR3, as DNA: TGCGCCAGCAGCCTTAAAGGGGCGGGGAATGAAAAACTGTTTTTT.

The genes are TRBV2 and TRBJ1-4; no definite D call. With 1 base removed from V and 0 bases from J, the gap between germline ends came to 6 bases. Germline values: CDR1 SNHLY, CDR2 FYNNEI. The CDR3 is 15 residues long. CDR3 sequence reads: CASSEVLATNEKLFF. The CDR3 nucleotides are TGTGCCAGCAGTGAAGTCCTCGCAACTAATGAAAAACTGTTTTTT.

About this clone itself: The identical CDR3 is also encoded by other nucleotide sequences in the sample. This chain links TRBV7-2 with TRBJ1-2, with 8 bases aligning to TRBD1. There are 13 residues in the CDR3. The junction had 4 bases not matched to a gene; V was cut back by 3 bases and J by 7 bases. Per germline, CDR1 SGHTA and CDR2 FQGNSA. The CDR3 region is CASSFDRGSGYTF. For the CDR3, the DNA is TGTGCCAGCAGCTTCGACAGGGGAAGTGGCTACACCTTC.

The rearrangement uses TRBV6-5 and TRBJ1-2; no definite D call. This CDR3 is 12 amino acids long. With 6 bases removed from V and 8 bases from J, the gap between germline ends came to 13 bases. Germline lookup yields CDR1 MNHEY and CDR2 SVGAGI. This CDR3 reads CASRRNFGGYTF. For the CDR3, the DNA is TGTGCCAGCAGGAGGAATTTCGGCGGCTACACCTTC.

Here the CDR3 reads CASSPQSGPQHF. The CDR3 coding sequence is TGTGCCAGCAGCCCCCAGTCGGGGCCCCAGCATTTT. The chain is built from TRBV11-2 and TRBJ1-5, with no clear D. V shed 5 bases and J shed 9 bases, with 11 bases lying between them. The germline V gene has CDR1 SGHAT and CDR2 FQNNGV. This CDR3 comprises 12 residues.

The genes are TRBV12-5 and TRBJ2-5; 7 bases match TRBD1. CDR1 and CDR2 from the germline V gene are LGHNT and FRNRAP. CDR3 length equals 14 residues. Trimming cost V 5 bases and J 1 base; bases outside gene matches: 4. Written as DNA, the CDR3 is TGTGCTAGTGGTGCAGACAGGGTCCAAGAGACCCAGTACTTC. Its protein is CASGADRVQETQYF.

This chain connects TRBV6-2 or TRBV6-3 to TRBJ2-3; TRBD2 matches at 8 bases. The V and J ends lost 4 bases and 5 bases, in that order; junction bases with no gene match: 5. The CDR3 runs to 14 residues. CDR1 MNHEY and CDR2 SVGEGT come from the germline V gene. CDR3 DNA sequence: TGTGCCAGCAGTTCAGTCGGGGGGGGAGATACGCAGTATTTT. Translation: CASSSVGGGDTQYF.

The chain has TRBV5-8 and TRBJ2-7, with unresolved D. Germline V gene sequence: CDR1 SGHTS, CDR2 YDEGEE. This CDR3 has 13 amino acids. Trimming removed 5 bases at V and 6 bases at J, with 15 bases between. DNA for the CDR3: TGTGCCAGCAGTTGGGCGACAACCCGCGAGCAGTACTTC. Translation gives CASSWATTREQYF.

CDR3 region: CASSLAQGSYEQYF. The DNA for the CDR3 is TGCGCCAGCAGCTTGGCGCAGGGATCCTACGAGCAGTACTTC. This chain links TRBV5-1 with TRBJ2-7, with D possibly being TRBD1 (5 bases). Per germline, CDR1 SGHRS and CDR2 YFSETQ. There are 14 residues in the CDR3. The V end lost 0 bases, the J end lost 1 base, and 8 bases lay between the germline ends.

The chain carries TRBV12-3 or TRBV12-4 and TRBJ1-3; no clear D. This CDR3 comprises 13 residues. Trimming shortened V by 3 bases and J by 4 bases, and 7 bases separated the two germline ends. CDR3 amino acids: CASSFYRGNTIYF. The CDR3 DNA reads TGTGCCAGCAGTTTTTACAGAGGAAACACCATATATTTT.

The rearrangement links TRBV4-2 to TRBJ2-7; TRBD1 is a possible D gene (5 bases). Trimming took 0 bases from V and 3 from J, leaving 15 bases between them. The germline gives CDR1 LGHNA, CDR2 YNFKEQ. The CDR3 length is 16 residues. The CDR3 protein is CASSQELGLVGYEQYF. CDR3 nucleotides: TGTGCCAGCAGCCAAGAATTGGGGCTAGTGGGCTACGAGCAGTACTTC.

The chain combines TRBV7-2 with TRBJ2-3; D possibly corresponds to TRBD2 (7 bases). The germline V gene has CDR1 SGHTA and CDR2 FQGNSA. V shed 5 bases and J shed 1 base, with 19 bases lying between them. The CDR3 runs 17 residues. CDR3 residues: CASSLFYWGGRTDTQYF. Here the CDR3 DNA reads TGTGCCAGCAGCCTATTTTATTGGGGGGGCCGCACAGATACGCAGTATTTT. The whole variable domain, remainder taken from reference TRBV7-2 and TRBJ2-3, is GAGVSQSPSNKVTEKGKDVELRCDPISGHTALYWYRQSLGQGLEFLIYFQGNSAPDKSGLPSDRFSAERTGGSVSTLTIQRTQQEDSAVYLCASSLFYWGGRTDTQYFGPGTRLTVL.